The 8 T cell receptor beta chains listed next were all sequenced from one sample in a study of blood T cell repertoires in COVID-19. Generated by immunoSEQ multiplex PCR, the TCRdb table keeps only in-frame clones and is missing some. The sample yields about 310,000 clones, around 92% seen once. Sequences were obtained from PBMCs or T cells enriched from blood (not recorded which). The receptor source for this set is a woman between 25 and 40 years old who had recovered from COVID-19.

The rearrangement uses TRBV5-5 and TRBJ2-7; D remains ambiguous. The ends were cut back, 4 bases at V and 4 bases at J, with 18 bases in the middle. The germline V gene encodes CDR1 SGHKS and CDR2 YYEKEE (reference sequence). CDR3 length equals 15 residues. The CDR3 region is CASSLLGSPGYEQYF. Here the CDR3 DNA reads TGTGCCAGCAGCCTGCTTGGGTCACCAGGATACGAGCAGTACTTC. Using reference TRBV5-5 and TRBJ2-7 for the parts outside the CDR3, the full variable domain is DAGVTQSPTHLIKTRGQQVTLRCSPISGHKSVSWYQQVLGQGPQFIFQYYEKEERGRGNFPDRFSARQFPNYSSELNVNALLLGDSALYLCASSLLGSPGYEQYFGPGTRLTVT.

This chain joins TRBV7-6 and TRBJ1-6; D call uncertain. CDR1 SGHVS and CDR2 FNYEAQ come from the germline V gene. The CDR3 contains 15 residues. The V and J ends lost 5 bases and 10 bases respectively, with 18 bases between them. CDR3 amino acids: CASSPDLGRGSPLHF. The CDR3 coding sequence is TGTGCCAGCAGCCCGGATTTGGGGAGAGGGTCACCCCTCCACTTT.

This chain uses TRBV7-2 with TRBJ2-3; 13 nucleotides line up with TRBD2. V shed 4 bases and J 7 bases; nucleotides not matched to a gene: 5. CDR3 length: 15 residues. CDR1 is SGHTA and CDR2 is FQGNSA in the germline V gene. The CDR3 sequence: CASSSGLAGTNTQYF. The CDR3 nucleotides read TGTGCCAGCAGCTCGGGACTAGCGGGAACAAATACGCAGTATTTT.

The rearrangement uses TRBV4-1 and TRBJ2-5; 7 bases map to TRBD1. This CDR3 spans 14 amino acids. In germline, CDR1 is MGHRA, CDR2 YSYEKL. The J segment lost 4 bases and the V segment lost 1 base, leaving 3 bases of the junction unmatched. The CDR3 region is CASSQGPGGETQYF. The CDR3 nucleotides are TGCGCCAGCAGCCAAGGCCCAGGGGGAGAGACCCAGTACTTC.

This CDR3 reads CASSLYGGLGNSPLHF. CDR3 in DNA: TGTGCCAGCAGCTTATACGGGGGACTAGGTAATTCACCCCTCCACTTT. This sequence joins TRBV13 and TRBJ1-6; weak D call: TRBD1 (5 bases). Trimming removed 2 bases at V and 6 bases at J, with 14 bases between. Germline V gene sequence: CDR1 PRHDT, CDR2 FYEKMQ (reference sequence). CDR3 length: 16 amino acids.

The J gene is TRBJ2-3, the V gene TRBV27; unclear D gene. CDR1 is MNHEY and CDR2 is SMNVEV in the germline V gene (reference sequence). The CDR3 covers 13 residues. V was shortened by 0 bases and J by 2 bases, with 3 bases between the two germline ends. The CDR3 sequence: CASSLSATDTQYF. The DNA of the CDR3 is TGTGCCAGCAGTTTATCGGCCACAGATACGCAGTATTTT.

V is TRBV20-1 and J is TRBJ1-5; unclear D gene. Trimming removed 3 bases at V and 4 bases at J, with 10 bases between. This CDR3 region has 13 residues. Germline values: CDR1 DFQATT, CDR2 SNEGSKA (reference sequence). The CDR3: CSASPSLNQPQHF. In nucleotides, the CDR3 is TGCAGTGCTAGTCCGTCCCTAAATCAGCCCCAGCATTTT.

The chain joins TRBV5-4 to TRBJ2-2; TRBD1 matches at 7 bases. The CDR3 spans 15 residues. CDR1 is SGHNT, CDR2 YYREEE, per germline (reference sequence). V was clipped by 1 base and J by 4 bases; unmatched bases: 4. CDR3 in DNA: TGTGCCAGCAGCTTGAACAGGGGTAGCACCGGGGAGCTGTTTTTT. It specifies CASSLNRGSTGELFF.